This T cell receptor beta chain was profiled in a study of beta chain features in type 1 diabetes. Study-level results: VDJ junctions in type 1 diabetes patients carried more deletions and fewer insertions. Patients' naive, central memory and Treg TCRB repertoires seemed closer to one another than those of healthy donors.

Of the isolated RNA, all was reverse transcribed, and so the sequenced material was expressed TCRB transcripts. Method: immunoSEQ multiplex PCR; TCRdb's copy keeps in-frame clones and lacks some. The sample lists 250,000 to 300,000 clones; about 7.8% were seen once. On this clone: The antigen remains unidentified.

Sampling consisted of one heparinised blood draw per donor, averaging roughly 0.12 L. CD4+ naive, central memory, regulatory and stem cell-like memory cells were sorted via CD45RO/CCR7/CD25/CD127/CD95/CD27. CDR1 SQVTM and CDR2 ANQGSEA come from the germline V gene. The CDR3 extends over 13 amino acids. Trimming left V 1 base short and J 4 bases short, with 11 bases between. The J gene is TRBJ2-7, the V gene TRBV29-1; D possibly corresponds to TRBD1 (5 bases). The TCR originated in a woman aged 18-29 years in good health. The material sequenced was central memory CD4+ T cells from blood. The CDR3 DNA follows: TGCAGCGTTGAAGGGAATAGGGGATACGAGCAGTACTTC. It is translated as CSVEGNRGYEQYF.